A selection of T cell receptor beta chains follows, all from one sample in a study of T cell responses to AZD1222 COVID-19 vaccine. Using immunoSEQ multiplex PCR, the repertoire was profiled, and TCRdb retains in-frame clones only, with some absent. Found here are tens of thousands of clones, 87% of them singletons; the top ten hold roughly 17%. Sequenced here: peripheral blood, sampled on day 0 of AZD1222 vaccination. The receptors originated from an adult in good health. The CDR3 runs from the conserved cysteine through the conserved F or W. D genes are given only for firm matches. A row's size may be missing; if present it is once, few, many or a size class.

cdr3_nt	cdr3_aa	clone_size	d_call	v_call	j_call
TGTGCCAGCAGTTTATCGACCCAGGGACTGATCGGGACCCAGTACTTC	CASSLSTQGLIGTQYF	once	NA	TRBV27	TRBJ2-5
TGTGCCAGCAGTGACCCGGGACTCTCCTACAATGAGCAGTTCTTC	CASSDPGLSYNEQFF	NA	NA	TRBV27	TRBJ2-1
TGTGCCAGCAGCTCCTTGAAGGGGTCAGGAGCCTACGAGCAGTACTTC	CASSSLKGSGAYEQYF	NA	NA	TRBV5-5	TRBJ2-7
TGTGCCAGCAGCTTGACAGGGGGTGGGGAAAAACTGTTTTTT	CASSLTGGGEKLFF	NA	TRBD1	TRBV7-9	TRBJ1-4
TGTGCCAGCAGCCAAGATCTAGGTTTCCACTCCTACAATGAGCAGTTCTTC	CASSQDLGFHSYNEQFF	NA	NA	TRBV3-1/TRBV3-2	TRBJ2-1
TGTGCCAGCTCTGGCGGGGGCTCTCAGCCCCAGCATTTT	CASSGGGSQPQHF	NA	NA	TRBV6-6	TRBJ1-5
TGCAGCGTCGATGGGACCAACAATGAGCAGTTCTTC	CSVDGTNNEQFF	NA	NA	TRBV29-1	TRBJ2-1
TGTGCCAGCAGCCCCTCCCTTTACCCGCAAGAGACCCAGTACTTC	CASSPSLYPQETQYF	NA	NA	TRBV11-2	TRBJ2-5
TGCGCCAGCAGCCAAGATGGTTCCGGGGGGACTGAAAAACTGTTTTTT	CASSQDGSGGTEKLFF	NA	NA	TRBV4-3	TRBJ1-4
TGTGCCAGCAGCCAAGATCAAGTCGACGCGTCTAGCACAGATACGCAGTATTTT	CASSQDQVDASSTDTQYF	once	NA	TRBV3-1/TRBV3-2	TRBJ2-3
TGTGCCAGCAGTACTAGGGGTGGCTACACCTTC	CASSTRGGYTF	NA	NA	TRBV12-3/TRBV12-4	TRBJ1-2
TGCGCCAGCAGCCTAGGGACAGGGTATCGTGGCTACACCTTC	CASSLGTGYRGYTF	once	TRBD1	TRBV4-1	TRBJ1-2
TGTGCCAGCAGCCCCGCCGCGGGGTACGAGCAGTACTTC	CASSPAAGYEQYF	NA	NA	TRBV11-3	TRBJ2-7
TGTGCCAGCAGCTTGGGATCCGGGGCCATGAATGAAAAACTGTTTTTT	CASSLGSGAMNEKLFF	NA	NA	TRBV5-8	TRBJ1-4
TGTGCCAGCAGCCCCCGACTAGCGGGAGACGCAGATACGCAGTATTTT	CASSPRLAGDADTQYF	NA	TRBD2	TRBV9	TRBJ2-3
TGTGCCAGCAGTTTGTCACGGGACTATGGCTACACCTTC	CASSLSRDYGYTF	NA	NA	TRBV12-3/TRBV12-4	TRBJ1-2
TGTGCCAGCAGCTTAGAAGCGGGAGCCAGGAGTGAGCAGTTCTTC	CASSLEAGARSEQFF	NA	TRBD2	TRBV7-6	TRBJ2-1
TGTGCCAGCAGGGACCCGGGACAGGGAATTTACGAGCAGTACTTC	CASRDPGQGIYEQYF	once	TRBD1	TRBV6-5	TRBJ2-7
TGTGCCAGCAGTTCCCTGGGGGGGGTAGGGAGCAATGAGCAGTTCTTC	CASSSLGGVGSNEQFF	NA	TRBD2	TRBV28	TRBJ2-1
TGTGCCTCCCAAAGGGGCGCTGAAGCTTTCTTT	CASQRGAEAFF	NA	NA	TRBV25-1	TRBJ1-1
TGTGCCAGCAGTGACCTACAAGTCCCATCGAACTACGAGCAGTACTTC	CASSDLQVPSNYEQYF	NA	NA	TRBV6-4	TRBJ2-7
TGTGCCAGCAGCTTAGACGCGGGACAGGGGCTCACTGAAGCTTTCTTT	CASSLDAGQGLTEAFF	NA	TRBD1	TRBV7-9	TRBJ1-1
TGTGCCAGCAGCGATCAGGGGGCTACTTACACAGATACGCAGTATTTT	CASSDQGATYTDTQYF	once	TRBD1	TRBV9	TRBJ2-3
TGCAGCGCGGGACAGGGGGCCCACGAGCAGTACTTC	CSAGQGAHEQYF	NA	TRBD1	TRBV29-1	TRBJ2-7
TGTGCCAGTAGTATAGATCATGGGGAAAATCAGCCCCAGCATTTT	CASSIDHGENQPQHF	NA	NA	TRBV19	TRBJ1-5
TGTGCCAGCAGTTACTGGGCCAACACCGGGGAGCTGTTTTTT	CASSYWANTGELFF	NA	NA	TRBV6-6	TRBJ2-2
TGCGCCAGCAGTCACCGATCAATGAACACCGGGGAGCTGTTTTTT	CASSHRSMNTGELFF	NA	NA	TRBV10-2	TRBJ2-2
TGTGCCAGCAGCCAAGATTTGGGGGTCCAAGAGACCCAGTACTTC	CASSQDLGVQETQYF	NA	NA	TRBV3-1/TRBV3-2	TRBJ2-5
TGTGCCAGCAGTTTAAAGGCGACGCATAGCAATCAGCCCCAGCATTTT	CASSLKATHSNQPQHF	NA	NA	TRBV28	TRBJ1-5
TGTGCCACCTCTGAACTAGCGGAAGACACAGATACGCAGTATTTT	CATSELAEDTDTQYF	NA	TRBD2	TRBV24-1	TRBJ2-3
TGTGCCACCAGCAGAGATCAAGGAGCTAGCGGGGAGCAGTACTTC	CATSRDQGASGEQYF	few	TRBD2	TRBV15	TRBJ2-7
TGTGCCAGTAGTCCTAACCCCGGACAGGGAAGTATGGATGGCTACACCTTC	CASSPNPGQGSMDGYTF	few	TRBD1	TRBV19	TRBJ1-2
TGTGCCAGCAGTGGACAGTCCCACTCTGGAAACACCATATATTTT	CASSGQSHSGNTIYF	NA	NA	TRBV25-1	TRBJ1-3
TGTGCCAGCAGTTTAAGCGGGACTAGCGGGAATGAGCAGTTCTTC	CASSLSGTSGNEQFF	once	TRBD2	TRBV27	TRBJ2-1
TGTGCCAGCAGCCTCTCCGGGACAGAGCAAGAGACCCAGTACTTC	CASSLSGTEQETQYF	NA	TRBD1	TRBV3-1/TRBV3-2	TRBJ2-5
TGTGCCTGGAGTGTTGAGCGGGGCGAGGCTTTCTTT	CAWSVERGEAFF	many	NA	TRBV30	TRBJ1-1
TGTGCCTGGGCCTGGATGCGCAATGAGCAGTTCTTC	CAWAWMRNEQFF	NA	NA	TRBV30	TRBJ2-1
TGTGCCAGCAGCCGCGGGACAGAAAATAATTCACCCCTCCACTTT	CASSRGTENNSPLHF	NA	TRBD1	TRBV7-9	TRBJ1-6
TGTGCCAGCAGCCAAGATCTGCGGAACCTCAGGGGGCTCGCTGGAAACACCATATATTTT	CASSQDLRNLRGLAGNTIYF	NA	TRBD1	TRBV3-1/TRBV3-2	TRBJ1-3
TGTGCCAGCAGCCAAGTATTCGAGGACAAGCACTTC	CASSQVFEDKHF	NA	NA	TRBV3-1/TRBV3-2	TRBJ1-2
TGTGCCAGCAGCCCCGAGCCCTATGGCTACACCTTC	CASSPEPYGYTF	NA	NA	TRBV6-6	TRBJ1-2
TGCGCCAGCAGCTTGGTAGCTGCAACTAATGAAAAACTGTTTTTT	CASSLVAATNEKLFF	NA	NA	TRBV5-1	TRBJ1-4
TGTGCCAGCAGCTTACTCGGCGCGGGACACAATGAGCAGTTCTTC	CASSLLGAGHNEQFF	NA	NA	TRBV7-3	TRBJ2-1
TGTGCCAGCAGTTACTCTGCCCTGGAAGAGACCCAGTACTTC	CASSYSALEETQYF	NA	NA	TRBV6-5	TRBJ2-5
TGTGCCAGCAGTTTCGGAAAAAGCTACGAGCAGTACTTC	CASSFGKSYEQYF	NA	NA	TRBV12-3/TRBV12-4	TRBJ2-7
TGTGCCAGCAGCCCATCTGGTAGGGGGTTCGAGCAGTACTTC	CASSPSGRGFEQYF	NA	NA	TRBV9	TRBJ2-7
TGTGCCAGCAGTGAGGGACTAGCGAGATCATACCGTCCCGGGGAGCTGTTTTTT	CASSEGLARSYRPGELFF	NA	TRBD2	TRBV6-1	TRBJ2-2
TGTGCCAGCAGCGGGCGCGGGGCCACAGATACGCAGTATTTT	CASSGRGATDTQYF	NA	NA	TRBV9	TRBJ2-3
TGTGCCATCAGTGAGCCGACAGGGGCGGGGGGCTACACCTTC	CAISEPTGAGGYTF	NA	TRBD1	TRBV10-3	TRBJ1-2
TGTGCCAGCAGCCCAGGGCGCGAGGCTTCACCCCTCCACTTT	CASSPGREASPLHF	few	NA	TRBV5-4	TRBJ1-6
TGTGCCAGCAGTTATTTTCCCGGGACAGGGGACTATGGCTACACCTTC	CASSYFPGTGDYGYTF	NA	TRBD1	TRBV28	TRBJ1-2
TGTGCCGTGGGGACAGGCTACAATGAGCAGTTCTTC	CAVGTGYNEQFF	NA	TRBD1	TRBV28	TRBJ2-1
TGTGCCAGCTCACCATCTGGTCAGGGTACGGGTGGCTACACCTTC	CASSPSGQGTGGYTF	NA	NA	TRBV18	TRBJ1-2
TGTGCCAGCAGGGGGTCGGCAGGGCTCTACGAGCAGTACTTC	CASRGSAGLYEQYF	NA	NA	TRBV27	TRBJ2-7
TGTGCCACCAGCAGAGGCGGGAGGGGGGAGCAGTACTTC	CATSRGGRGEQYF	NA	TRBD2	TRBV15	TRBJ2-7
TGTGCCAGCAGTTACTCGAGGACAGCGAACACCGGGGAGCTGTTTTTT	CASSYSRTANTGELFF	many	NA	TRBV6-5	TRBJ2-2
TGTGCCAGTAGTGCGGGGCAGAGGAATTCACCCCTCCACTTT	CASSAGQRNSPLHF	NA	NA	TRBV19	TRBJ1-6
TGCGCCAGCAGCCCCGGAGTTTGGGTAGGCACCTTC	CASSPGVWVGTF	NA	NA	TRBV5-1	TRBJ1-2
TGTGCCAGCAGTGATACCACTCGGGACGGAAACTATGGCTACACCTTC	CASSDTTRDGNYGYTF	NA	NA	TRBV25-1	TRBJ1-2